These 8 T cell receptor beta chains came from one sample sequenced in a study of OX40 agonist ivuxolimab in advanced cancers. Only in-frame clones appear in the TCRdb table, and some are missing; sequencing was by immunoSEQ multiplex PCR. The sample gives under 110,000 clones, 90% of which show up once; 0.4% to 0.6% is in the top ten. Specimen: CD4+ or CD8+ T cells sorted from blood, collected in a trial of the OX40 agonist ivuxolimab. The receptors were sampled from an adult with an advanced solid tumor such as melanoma, head and neck, liver or kidney cancer.

V usage is TRBV5-6 and J usage is TRBJ2-6; D uncertain. The V end was cut by 1 base, the J end by 2 bases, with 10 bases between. The CDR3 has 16 residues. Per germline, CDR1 SGHDT and CDR2 YYEEEE. CDR3 bases: TGTGCCAGCAGCTTGCGCCAGAGTACTGGGGCCAACGTCCTGACTTTC. This translates into CASSLRQSTGANVLTF.

CDR3 in amino acids: CASSLERISYNEQFF. The DNA of the CDR3 is TGTGCCAGCAGCTTAGAACGGATCTCCTACAATGAGCAGTTCTTC. This chain uses TRBV11-2 with TRBJ2-1; no reliable D call. The CDR3 extends over 15 amino acids. Per the germline V gene, CDR1 is SGHAT and CDR2 is FQNNGV. V lost 0 bases and J 0 bases, leaving 6 bases between the germline ends.

This clone was observed a single time. The chain uses TRBV10-3 and TRBJ2-5; TRBD2 aligns across 10 bases. After removal of 6 bases from V and 4 bases from J, the junction contained 11 bases not matched to a gene. CDR3 length: 16 amino acids. Germline CDR1 is ENHRY and CDR2 is SYGVKD. The CDR3 DNA reads as TGTGCCATCAGAGCTTCGGAGCGGGGGGGTTTAGAGACCCAGTACTTC. Encoded protein: CAIRASERGGLETQYF.

J is TRBJ1-6 and V is TRBV30; weak D call: TRBD1 (6 bases). V lost 0 bases and J lost 7, with 13 bases in between. Germline CDR1 GTSNPN, CDR2 SVGIG (reference sequence). The CDR3 totals 15 residues. CDR3: CAWSVKDSANSPLHF. CDR3 DNA: TGTGCCTGGAGTGTCAAGGACAGTGCAAATTCACCCCTCCACTTT. Drawing the rest from reference TRBV30 and TRBJ1-6, the complete variable domain is SQTIHQWPATLVQPVGSPLSLECTVEGTSNPNLYWYRQAAGRGLQLLFYSVGIGQISSEVPQNLSASRPQDRQFILSSKKLLLSDSGFYLCAWSVKDSANSPLHFGNGTRLTVT.

The chain recombines TRBV30 with TRBJ1-2, with TRBD1 as a possible D gene (5 bases). Germline-derived CDR1 and CDR2 are GTSNPN and SVGIG (reference sequence). This CDR3 has 15 amino acids. The ends were cut back, 7 bases at V and 6 bases at J, with 24 bases in the middle. DNA of the CDR3: TGTGCCTACATCTTCAGGGCGGGGGTGGAGGATGGCTACACCTTC. It codes for CAYIFRAGVEDGYTF.

Only one count was recorded for this clone. V usage is TRBV28 and J usage is TRBJ1-4; no firm D call. The ends were cut back, 4 bases at V and 6 bases at J, with 6 bases in the middle. This CDR3 region has 12 residues. Germline values: CDR1 MDHEN, CDR2 SYDVKM. The CDR3 here is CASSSIDEKLFF. The CDR3 DNA follows: TGTGCCAGCAGTTCTATTGATGAAAAACTGTTTTTT.

This chain joins TRBV10-3 and TRBJ2-3, with 10 bases fitting TRBD2. The ends lost 10 bases at V and 0 bases at J; junction bases unmatched: 4. The CDR3 totals 14 residues. CDR1 is ENHRY and CDR2 is SYGVKD in the germline V gene. This chain's CDR3 is CATMTSGSTDTQYF. CDR3 coding DNA: TGTGCCACCATGACTAGCGGGAGCACAGATACGCAGTATTTT.

The chain employs TRBV7-9 and TRBJ2-1; no firm D call. Trimming cost V 1 base and J 5 bases, with 6 bases left between them. CDR1 SEHNR and CDR2 FQNEAQ come from the germline V gene (reference sequence). This CDR3 comprises 13 residues. The CDR3 loop reads CASSLGQNNEQFF. The CDR3 region has the DNA TGTGCCAGCAGCTTAGGGCAGAACAATGAGCAGTTCTTC.